This T cell receptor beta chain comes out of a study of cytomegalovirus exposure and HLA in healthy donors. Study-level results: The authors enumerated around 150 TCR beta chains as linked to cytomegalovirus.

Points on this clone: The antigen remains unidentified.

The PCR had 60 Vbeta and 13 Jbeta primers. The table came from immunoSEQ multiplex PCR; TCRdb's copy has only in-frame clones and leaves some out. The sample has nearly 300,000 clones, roughly 89% seen once; the top ten hold around 4%. The sequenced material came from PBMCs. This clonotype was sampled from a man aged 40-49 years in good health and CMV-seropositive.

CDR3 bases: TGTGCCAGCAGCCAACAGGGTACCCCCGTAGGGGATACGCAGTATTTT. Its translation: CASSQQGTPVGDTQYF. The V and J genes are TRBV11-2 and TRBJ2-3; D might be TRBD1 (6 bases). V lost 5 bases, J lost 6 bases, and 21 bases lay in between. Germline V gene lookup returns CDR1 SGHAT and CDR2 FQNNGV. The CDR3 loop spans 16 amino acids.